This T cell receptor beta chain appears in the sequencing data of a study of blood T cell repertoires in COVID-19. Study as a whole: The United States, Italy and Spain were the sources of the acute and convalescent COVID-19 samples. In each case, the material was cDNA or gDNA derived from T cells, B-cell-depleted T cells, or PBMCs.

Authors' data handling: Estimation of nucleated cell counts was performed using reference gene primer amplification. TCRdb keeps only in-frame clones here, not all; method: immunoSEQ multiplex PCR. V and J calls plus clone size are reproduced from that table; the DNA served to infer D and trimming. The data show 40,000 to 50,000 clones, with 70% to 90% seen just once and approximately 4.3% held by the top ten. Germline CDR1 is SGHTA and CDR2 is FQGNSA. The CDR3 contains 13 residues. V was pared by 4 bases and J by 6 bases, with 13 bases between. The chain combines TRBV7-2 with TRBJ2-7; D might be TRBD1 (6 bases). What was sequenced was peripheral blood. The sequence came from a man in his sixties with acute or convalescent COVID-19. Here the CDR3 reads CASSSSGVREQYF. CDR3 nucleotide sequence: TGTGCCAGCAGCTCTTCAGGGGTACGCGAGCAGTACTTC.